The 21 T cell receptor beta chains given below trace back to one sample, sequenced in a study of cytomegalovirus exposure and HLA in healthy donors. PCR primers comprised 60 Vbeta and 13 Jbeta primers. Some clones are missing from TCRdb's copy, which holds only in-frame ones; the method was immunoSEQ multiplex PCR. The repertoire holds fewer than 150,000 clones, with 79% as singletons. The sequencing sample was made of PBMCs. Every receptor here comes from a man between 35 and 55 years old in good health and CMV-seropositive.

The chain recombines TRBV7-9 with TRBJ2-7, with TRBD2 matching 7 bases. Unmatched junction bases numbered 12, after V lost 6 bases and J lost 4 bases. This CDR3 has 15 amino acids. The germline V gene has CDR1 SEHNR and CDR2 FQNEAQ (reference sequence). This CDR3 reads CASRSASGDPYEQYF. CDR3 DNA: TGTGCCAGCAGGTCGGCCAGCGGGGATCCGTACGAGCAGTACTTC.

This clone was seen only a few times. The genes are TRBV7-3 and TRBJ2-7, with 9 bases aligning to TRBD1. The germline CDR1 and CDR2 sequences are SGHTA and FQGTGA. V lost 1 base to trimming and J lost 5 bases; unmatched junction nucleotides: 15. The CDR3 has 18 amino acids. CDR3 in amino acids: CASSLKPSGTGRADEQYF. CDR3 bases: TGTGCCAGCAGCTTAAAGCCGTCAGGGACAGGGAGGGCCGACGAGCAGTACTTC. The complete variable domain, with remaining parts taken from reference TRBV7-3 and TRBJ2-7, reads GAGVSQTPSNKVTEKGKYVELRCDPISGHTALYWYRQSLGQGPEFLIYFQGTGAADDSGLPNDRFFAVRPEGSVSTLKIQRTERGDSAVYLCASSLKPSGTGRADEQYFGPGTRLTVT.

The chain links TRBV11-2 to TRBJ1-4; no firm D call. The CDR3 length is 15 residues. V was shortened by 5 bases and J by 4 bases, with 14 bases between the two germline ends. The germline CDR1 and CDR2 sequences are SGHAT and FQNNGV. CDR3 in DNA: TGTGCCAGCAGCCCCCCACTGGGCGATAATGAAAAACTGTTTTTT. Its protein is CASSPPLGDNEKLFF.

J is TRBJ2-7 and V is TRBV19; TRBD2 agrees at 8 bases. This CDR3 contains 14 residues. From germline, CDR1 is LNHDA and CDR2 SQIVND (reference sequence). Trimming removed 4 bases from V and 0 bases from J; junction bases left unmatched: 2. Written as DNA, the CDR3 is TGTGCCAGTAGTAGGAGCGGGAGCTCCTACGAGCAGTACTTC. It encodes CASSRSGSSYEQYF. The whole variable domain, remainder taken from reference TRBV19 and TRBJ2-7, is DGGITQSPKYLFRKEGQNVTLSCEQNLNHDAMYWYRQDPGQGLRLIYYSQIVNDFQKGDIAEGYSVSREKKESFPLTVTSAQKNPTAFYLCASSRSGSSYEQYFGPGTRLTVT.

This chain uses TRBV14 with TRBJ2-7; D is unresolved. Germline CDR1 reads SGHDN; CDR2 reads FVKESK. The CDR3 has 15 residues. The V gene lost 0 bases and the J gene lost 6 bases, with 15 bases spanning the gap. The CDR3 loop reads CASSQDPARSGEQYF. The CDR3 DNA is TGTGCCAGCAGCCAAGATCCAGCTAGAAGTGGCGAGCAGTACTTC. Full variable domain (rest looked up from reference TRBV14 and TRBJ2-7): EAGVTQFPSHSVIEKGQTVTLRCDPISGHDNLYWYRRVMGKEIKFLLHFVKESKQDESGMPNNRFLAERTGGTYSTLKVQPAELEDSGVYFCASSQDPARSGEQYFGPGTRLTVT.

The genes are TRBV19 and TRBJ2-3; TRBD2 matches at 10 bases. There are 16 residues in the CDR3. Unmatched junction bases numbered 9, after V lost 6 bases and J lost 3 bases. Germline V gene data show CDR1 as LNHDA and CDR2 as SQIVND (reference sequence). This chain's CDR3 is CASRPLAGSRTDTQYF. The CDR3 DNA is TGTGCCAGTAGGCCACTAGCGGGATCCCGGACAGATACGCAGTATTTT.

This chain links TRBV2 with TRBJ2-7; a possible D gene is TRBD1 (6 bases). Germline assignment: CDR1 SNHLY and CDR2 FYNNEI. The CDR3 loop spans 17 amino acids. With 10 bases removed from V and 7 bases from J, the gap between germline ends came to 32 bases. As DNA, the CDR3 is TGTGCCACAAGAGCCAGGGGCGAAGCGCCTGAATCTGGGGAGCAGTACTTC. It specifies CATRARGEAPESGEQYF.

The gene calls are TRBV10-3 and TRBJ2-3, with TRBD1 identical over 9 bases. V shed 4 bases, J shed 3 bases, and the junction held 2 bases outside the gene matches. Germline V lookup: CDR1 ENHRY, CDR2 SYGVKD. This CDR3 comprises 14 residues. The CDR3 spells CAISGDRETDTQYF. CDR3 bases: TGTGCCATCAGTGGGGACAGGGAAACAGATACGCAGTATTTT.

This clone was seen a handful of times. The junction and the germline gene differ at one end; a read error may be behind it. CDR3 region: CSSSLDWAFPGTRPYEQYF. As DNA, the CDR3 is TGTTCCAGCAGCTTAGATTGGGCTTTCCCCGGGACTAGGCCCTACGAGCAGTACTTC. This chain uses TRBV7-9 with TRBJ2-7; the match to TRBD2 covers 8 bases. This CDR3 contains 19 residues. Germline V gene data show CDR1 as SEHNR and CDR2 as FQNEAQ (reference sequence).

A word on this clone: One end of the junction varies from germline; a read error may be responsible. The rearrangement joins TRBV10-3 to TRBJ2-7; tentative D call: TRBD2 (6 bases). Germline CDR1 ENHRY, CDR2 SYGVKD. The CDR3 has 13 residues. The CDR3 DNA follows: TGTGCCATCAGTTCTCGGGACTCCTCCGAGCAGTACTTC. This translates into CAISSRDSSEQYF.

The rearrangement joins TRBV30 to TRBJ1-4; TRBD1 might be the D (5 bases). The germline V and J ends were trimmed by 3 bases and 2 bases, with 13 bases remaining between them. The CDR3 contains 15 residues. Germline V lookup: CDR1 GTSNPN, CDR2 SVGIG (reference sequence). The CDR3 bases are TGTGCCTGGAGCCAACTGGGGGGGACTAATGAAAAACTGTTTTTT. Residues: CAWSQLGGTNEKLFF. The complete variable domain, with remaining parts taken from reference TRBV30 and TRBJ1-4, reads SQTIHQWPATLVQPVGSPLSLECTVEGTSNPNLYWYRQAAGRGLQLLFYSVGIGQISSEVPQNLSASRPQDRQFILSSKKLLLSDSGFYLCAWSQLGGTNEKLFFGSGTQLSVL.

CDR3 residues: CASSLAISASGTDTQYF. The CDR3 nucleotides are TGTGCCAGCAGCTTGGCTATTTCTGCTAGCGGCACAGATACGCAGTATTTT. The chain is built from TRBV5-4 and TRBJ2-3, with D possibly TRBD2 on 6 matching bases. The CDR3 sequence is 17 residues long. V was trimmed by 0 bases and J by 1 base, leaving 15 bases between them. From germline, CDR1 is SGHNT and CDR2 YYREEE (reference sequence).

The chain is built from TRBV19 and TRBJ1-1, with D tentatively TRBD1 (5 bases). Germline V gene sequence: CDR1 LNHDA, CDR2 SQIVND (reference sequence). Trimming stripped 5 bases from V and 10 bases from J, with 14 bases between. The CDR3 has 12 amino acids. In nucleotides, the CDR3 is TGTGCCAGTAGTGATCGGGGACTGCGAGCTTTCTTT. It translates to CASSDRGLRAFF.

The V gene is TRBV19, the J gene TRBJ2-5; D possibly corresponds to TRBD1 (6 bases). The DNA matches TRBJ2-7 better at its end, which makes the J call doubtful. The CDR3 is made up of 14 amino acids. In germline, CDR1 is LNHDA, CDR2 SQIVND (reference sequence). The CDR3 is CASSPRPGVGEQYF. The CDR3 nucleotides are TGTGCCAGTAGTCCGAGGCCAGGGGTCGGCGAGCAGTACTTC.

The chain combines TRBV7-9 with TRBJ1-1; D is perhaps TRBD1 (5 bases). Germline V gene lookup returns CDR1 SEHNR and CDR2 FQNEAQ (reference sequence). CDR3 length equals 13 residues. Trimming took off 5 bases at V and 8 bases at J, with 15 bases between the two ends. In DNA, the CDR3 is TGTGCCAGCAGCCCGGGGGAGGGTGGCGAAGCTTTCTTT. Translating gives CASSPGEGGEAFF. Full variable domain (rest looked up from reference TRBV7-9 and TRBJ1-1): DTGVSQNPRHKITKRGQNVTFRCDPISEHNRLYWYRQTLGQGPEFLTYFQNEAQLEKSRLLSDRFSAERPKGSFSTLEIQRTEQGDSAMYLCASSPGEGGEAFFGQGTRLTVV.

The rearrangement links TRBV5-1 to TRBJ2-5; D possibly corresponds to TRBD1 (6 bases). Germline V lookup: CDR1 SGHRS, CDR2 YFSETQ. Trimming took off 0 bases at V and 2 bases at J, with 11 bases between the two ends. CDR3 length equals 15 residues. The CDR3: CASSLEGQPQETQYF. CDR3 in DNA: TGCGCCAGCAGCTTGGAAGGACAGCCTCAAGAGACCCAGTACTTC.

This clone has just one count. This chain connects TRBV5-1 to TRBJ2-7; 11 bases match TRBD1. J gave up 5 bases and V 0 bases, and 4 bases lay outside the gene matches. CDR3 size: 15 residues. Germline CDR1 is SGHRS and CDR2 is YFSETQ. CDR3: CASSLEGQGVDEQYF. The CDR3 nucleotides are TGCGCCAGCAGCTTGGAGGGACAGGGGGTCGACGAGCAGTACTTC.

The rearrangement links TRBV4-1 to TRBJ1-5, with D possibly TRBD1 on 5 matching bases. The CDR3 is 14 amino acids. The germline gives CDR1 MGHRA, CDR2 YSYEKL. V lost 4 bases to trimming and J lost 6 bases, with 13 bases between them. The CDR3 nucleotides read TGCGCCAGCAGCCTCCAGGGAGGCGGTCAGCCCCAGCATTTT. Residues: CASSLQGGGQPQHF.

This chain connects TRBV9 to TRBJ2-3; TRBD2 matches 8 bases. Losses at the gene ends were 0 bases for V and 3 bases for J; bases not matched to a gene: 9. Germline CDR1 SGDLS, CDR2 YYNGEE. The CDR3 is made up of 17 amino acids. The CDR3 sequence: CASSVGVSGMGTDTQYF. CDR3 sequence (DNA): TGTGCCAGCAGCGTAGGGGTTAGCGGGATGGGAACAGATACGCAGTATTTT.

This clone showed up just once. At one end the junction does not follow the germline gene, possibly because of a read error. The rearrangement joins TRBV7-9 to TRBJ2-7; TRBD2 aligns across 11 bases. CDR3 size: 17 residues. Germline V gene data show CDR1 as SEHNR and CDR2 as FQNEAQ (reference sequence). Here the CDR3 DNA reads TGTTCCAGCAGCTTAGCGGTCCTACTAGCGGGAGTCCACGAGCAGTACTTC. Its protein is CSSSLAVLLAGVHEQYF.

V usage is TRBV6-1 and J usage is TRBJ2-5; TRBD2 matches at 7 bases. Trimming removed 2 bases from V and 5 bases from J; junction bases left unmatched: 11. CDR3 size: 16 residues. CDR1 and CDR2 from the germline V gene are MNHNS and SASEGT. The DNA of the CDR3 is TGTGCCAGCAGTGAAATGGGGGGGAGATGGGATGAGACCCAGTACTTC. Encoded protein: CASSEMGGRWDETQYF.